Below, 19 T cell receptor beta chains from the same sample are listed, as sequenced in a study of shared clonotypes between healthy human individuals. Sequenced by immunoSEQ multiplex PCR; TCRdb stores in-frame clones only, minus some. The sample records roughly 1,100,000 clones, roughly 70% being singletons. Sequenced sample: memory CD4+ T cells sorted from blood. As to subset: CD45RA-negative fraction. These receptors came from a man younger than 35 in good health.

V is TRBV30 and J is TRBJ1-4; no clear D gene. The CDR3 covers 16 residues. Trimming shortened V by 6 bases and J by 6 bases, and 23 bases separated the two germline ends. Germline CDR1 and CDR2: GTSNPN and SVGIG (reference sequence). CDR3 DNA sequence: TGTGCCTGCCCTCGAGACGGTCCGGTGTATGATGAAAAACTGTTTTTT. Translating gives CACPRDGPVYDEKLFF.

On this clone itself: Different DNA sequences within this sample yield the same CDR3. CDR3 residues: CASSLERSYNEQFF. Written as DNA, the CDR3 is TGCGCCAGCAGTCTCGAGAGGTCCTACAATGAGCAGTTCTTC. The genes are TRBV5-1 and TRBJ2-1; D is unresolved. V was cut by 5 bases and J by 1 base, with 10 bases left in between. Germline V gene data show CDR1 as SGHRS and CDR2 as YFSETQ. The CDR3 loop spans 14 amino acids.

This chain links TRBV6-5 with TRBJ2-7, with unresolved D. In germline, CDR1 is MNHEY, CDR2 SVGAGI. The V and J ends lost 0 bases and 3 bases respectively, with 9 bases between them. This CDR3 comprises 14 residues. The CDR3 loop is CASSYSAQNYEQYF. CDR3 bases: TGTGCCAGCAGTTACTCTGCACAGAACTACGAGCAGTACTTC.

Concerning this clone itself: This may come from a read error, since a much larger clone is one base off. Different DNA sequences within this sample yield the same CDR3. The chain joins TRBV6-5 to TRBJ2-7, with TRBD1 matching over 10 bases. The CDR3 runs to 14 residues. The junction had 1 base not matched to a gene; V was cut back by 5 bases and J by 0 bases. Looked up from germline, CDR1 is MNHEY and CDR2 is SVGAGI. The CDR3 sequence: CASSRTGGSYEQYF. The DNA of the CDR3 is TGTGCCAGCAGTAGGACAGGGGGCTCCTACGAGCAGTACTTC.

The rearrangement uses TRBV2 and TRBJ1-2, with D possibly matching TRBD1 (6 bases). V lost 4 bases and J lost 3, with 12 bases in between. Germline CDR1 SNHLY, CDR2 FYNNEI. The CDR3 is 14 residues long. CDR3 region: CASSGGAQDYGYTF. The CDR3 DNA is TGTGCCAGCAGTGGGGGGGCGCAGGACTATGGCTACACCTTC.

This clone appeared once. This chain connects TRBV2 to TRBJ1-5; perhaps TRBD1 as D (6 bases). Trimming stripped 6 bases from V and 4 bases from J, with 13 bases between. The CDR3 length is 14 residues. Looked up from germline, CDR1 is SNHLY and CDR2 is FYNNEI. Here the CDR3 DNA reads TGTGCCAGCAGCGTTGACAGGAGGAATCAGCCCCAGCATTTT. Amino acid sequence: CASSVDRRNQPQHF.

This clone has only one observation. This rearrangement joins TRBV19 to TRBJ1-5; a possible D gene is TRBD1 (6 bases). The CDR3 contains 17 residues. Germline CDR1 is LNHDA and CDR2 is SQIVND (reference sequence). Trimming removed 4 bases from V and 7 bases from J, with 23 bases in between. The CDR3 loop is CASSTDRLRGAGQPQHF. As DNA, the CDR3 is TGTGCCAGTAGTACCGATCGCCTCCGGGGGGCCGGACAGCCCCAGCATTTT.

The chain links TRBV9 to TRBJ2-1; D gene unclear. The CDR3 consists of 14 residues. Trimming took 0 bases from V and 3 from J, leaving 7 bases between them. The germline gives CDR1 SGDLS, CDR2 YYNGEE. CDR3 nucleotide sequence: TGTGCCAGCAGCGTAGAAAGTAGCTACAATGAGCAGTTCTTC. Residues: CASSVESSYNEQFF.

V gene TRBV19 combines with J gene TRBJ2-5; 10 bases match TRBD2. The CDR3 spans 15 residues. The V segment lost 1 base and the J segment 5 bases; nucleotides outside the gene matches: 4. CDR1 is LNHDA, CDR2 SQIVND, per germline (reference sequence). The CDR3 DNA follows: TGTGCCAGTAGTATAGTAGCTAGCGGGAGTGAGACCCAGTACTTC. Protein: CASSIVASGSETQYF.

This chain links TRBV29-1 with TRBJ2-7; 8 bases are a match to TRBD1. After removal of 4 bases from V and 3 bases from J, the junction contained 11 bases not matched to a gene. The CDR3 consists of 15 residues. The V gene's germline CDR1 is SQVTM and CDR2 ANQGSEA. As DNA, the CDR3 is TGCAGCGTTGCCCAGGACAGGGTAATTTACTACGAGCAGTACTTC. Protein product: CSVAQDRVIYYEQYF.

This clone was detected only once. The chain recombines TRBV19 with TRBJ1-1; no clear D gene. This CDR3 is 12 amino acids long. Germline CDR1 is LNHDA and CDR2 is SQIVND (reference sequence). The V and J ends lost 1 base and 12 bases respectively, with 12 bases between them. Written as DNA, the CDR3 is TGTGCCAGTAGTATAGGACCCGGCTCGACTTTCTTT. Its translation: CASSIGPGSTFF.

The chain couples TRBV11-2 to TRBJ2-2; weak D call: TRBD2 (6 bases). The CDR3 contains 18 residues. Trimming stripped 0 bases from V and 4 bases from J, with 18 bases between. Germline CDR1 reads SGHAT; CDR2 reads FQNNGV. CDR3 amino acids: CASSLDHRGRIGTGELFF. The CDR3 coding sequence is TGTGCCAGCAGCTTAGATCATCGTGGGAGGATCGGCACCGGGGAGCTGTTTTTT.

This chain uses TRBV6-5 with TRBJ2-7; 9 positions match TRBD2. The V gene end was trimmed by 6 bases and the J gene end by 3 bases; junction bases not matched to a gene: 6. Germline values: CDR1 MNHEY, CDR2 SVGAGI. This CDR3 has 14 residues. The CDR3 sequence is CASRRGGNSYEQYF. The CDR3 bases are TGTGCCAGCAGGCGGGGGGGCAACAGCTACGAGCAGTACTTC.

This clone was detected a few times. The chain couples TRBV29-1 to TRBJ2-2, with 12 bases that match TRBD1. J gave up 10 bases and V 6 bases, and 9 bases lay outside the gene matches. The CDR3 length is 14 residues. CDR1 SQVTM and CDR2 ANQGSEA come from the germline V gene. The DNA for the CDR3 is TGCAGCGTGGGGGACAGGGGGCTTGGGACGGAGCTGTTTTTT. This sequence encodes CSVGDRGLGTELFF.

This clone has ten or more counts. The rearrangement uses TRBV6-6 and TRBJ2-5, with D tentatively TRBD1 or TRBD2 (7 bases each). Germline V gene sequence: CDR1 MNHNY, CDR2 SVGAGI (reference sequence). The V end lost 8 bases, the J end lost 5 bases, and 15 bases lay between the germline ends. The CDR3 runs to 13 residues. The CDR3 region has the DNA TGTGCCAGCGCAAGGGAGGGGGCGGAGACCCAGTACTTC. Protein product: CASAREGAETQYF.

This sequence joins TRBV7-8 and TRBJ2-2; no clear D gene. V was clipped by 4 bases and J by 7 bases, with 7 bases between them. CDR1 SGHVS and CDR2 FQNEAQ come from the germline V gene. There are 12 residues in the CDR3. The CDR3 sequence is CASSSQVGELFF. In nucleotides, the CDR3 is TGTGCCAGCAGCTCTCAAGTCGGGGAGCTGTTTTTT.

The chain couples TRBV2 to TRBJ2-7; no clear D. Trimming cost V 6 bases and J 4 bases, with 22 bases left between them. This CDR3 contains 16 residues. Germline assignment: CDR1 SNHLY and CDR2 FYNNEI. CDR3 in amino acids: CASRELPEFKPYEQYF. The DNA for the CDR3 is TGTGCCAGCAGGGAACTCCCAGAGTTCAAACCGTACGAGCAGTACTTC.

The chain recombines TRBV29-1 with TRBJ2-3; 7 positions match TRBD2. The CDR3 loop spans 12 amino acids. Germline V CDR1 and CDR2: SQVTM, ANQGSEA. Trimming cost V 7 bases and J 4 bases; bases outside gene matches: 5. The DNA for the CDR3 is TGCAGCGCCAGCGGGGAGGCAGATACGCAGTATTTT. It codes for CSASGEADTQYF.

V and J are TRBV6-4 and TRBJ2-3; 12 nucleotides line up with TRBD2. Trimming took 6 bases from V and 5 from J; bases not matched to a gene: 6. There are 15 residues in the CDR3. Germline CDR1 and CDR2: MRHNA and SNTAGT. In DNA, the CDR3 is TGTGCCAGCAGAAGACTAGCGGGAGTAGTAGATACGCAGTATTTT. Its translation is CASRRLAGVVDTQYF.